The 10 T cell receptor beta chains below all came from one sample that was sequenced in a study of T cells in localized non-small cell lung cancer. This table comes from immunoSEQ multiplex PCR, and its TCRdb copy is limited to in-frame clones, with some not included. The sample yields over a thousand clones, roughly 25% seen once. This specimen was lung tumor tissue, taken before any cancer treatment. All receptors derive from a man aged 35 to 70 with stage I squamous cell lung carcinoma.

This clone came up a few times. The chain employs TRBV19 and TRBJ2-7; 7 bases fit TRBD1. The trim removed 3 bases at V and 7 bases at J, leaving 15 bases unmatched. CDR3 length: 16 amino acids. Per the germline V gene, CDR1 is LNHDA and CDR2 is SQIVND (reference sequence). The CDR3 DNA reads TGTGCCAGTAGTATTGGTGTACAGGGGTCTTTAAGAGAGCAGTACTTC. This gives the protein CASSIGVQGSLREQYF.

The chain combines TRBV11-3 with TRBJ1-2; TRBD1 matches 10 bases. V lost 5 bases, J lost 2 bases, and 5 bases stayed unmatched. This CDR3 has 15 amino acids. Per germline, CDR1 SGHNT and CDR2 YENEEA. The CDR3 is CASSLDRGLNYGYTF. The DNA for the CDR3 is TGTGCCAGCAGCCTGGACAGGGGGTTAAACTATGGCTACACCTTC.

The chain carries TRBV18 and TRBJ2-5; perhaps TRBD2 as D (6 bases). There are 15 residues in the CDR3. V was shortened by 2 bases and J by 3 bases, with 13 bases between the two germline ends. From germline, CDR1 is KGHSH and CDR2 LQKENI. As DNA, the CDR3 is TGTGCCAGCTCACCAAACTACTCGGGGGAAGAGACCCAGTACTTC. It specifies CASSPNYSGEETQYF.

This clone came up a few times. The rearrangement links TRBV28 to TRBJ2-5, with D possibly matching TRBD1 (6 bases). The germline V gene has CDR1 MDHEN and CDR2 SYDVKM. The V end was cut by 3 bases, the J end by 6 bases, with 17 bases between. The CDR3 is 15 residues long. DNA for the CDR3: TGTGCCAGCAGTTTTACAGGGAAGTCCTTAAAGACCCAGTACTTC. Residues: CASSFTGKSLKTQYF.

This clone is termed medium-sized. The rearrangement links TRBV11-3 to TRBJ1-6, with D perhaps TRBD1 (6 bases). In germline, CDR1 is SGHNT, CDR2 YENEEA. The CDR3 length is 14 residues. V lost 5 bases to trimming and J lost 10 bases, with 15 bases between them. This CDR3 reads CASSRDNSGSPLHF. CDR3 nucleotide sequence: TGTGCCAGCAGCCGGGACAACTCGGGGTCACCCCTCCACTTT.

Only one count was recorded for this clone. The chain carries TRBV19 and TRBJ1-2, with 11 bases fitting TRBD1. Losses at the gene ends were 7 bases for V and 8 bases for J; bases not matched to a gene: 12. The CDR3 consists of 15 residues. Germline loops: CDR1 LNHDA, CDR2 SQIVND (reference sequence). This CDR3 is CASTTGDRGNEGYTF. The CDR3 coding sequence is TGTGCCAGTACCACCGGGGACAGGGGGAATGAAGGCTACACCTTC.

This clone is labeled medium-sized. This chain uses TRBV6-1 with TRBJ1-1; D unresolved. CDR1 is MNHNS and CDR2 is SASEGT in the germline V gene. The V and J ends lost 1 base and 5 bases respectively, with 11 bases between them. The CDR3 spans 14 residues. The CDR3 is CASSEVDVWTEAFF. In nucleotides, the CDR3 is TGTGCCAGCAGTGAAGTGGACGTGTGGACTGAAGCTTTCTTT.

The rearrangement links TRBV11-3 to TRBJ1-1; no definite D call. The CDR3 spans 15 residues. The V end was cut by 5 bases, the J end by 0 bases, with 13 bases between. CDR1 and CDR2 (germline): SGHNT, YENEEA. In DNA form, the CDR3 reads TGTGCCAGCAGCCCCTCGGGTATACTGAACACTGAAGCTTTCTTT. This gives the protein CASSPSGILNTEAFF.

CDR3 coding DNA: TGTGCCTCCCATGAAGGGGGAGCGATCGGGGAGCTGTTTTTT. Translating it yields CASHEGGAIGELFF. The chain is built from TRBV6-8 and TRBJ2-2; tentative D call: TRBD1 (6 bases). CDR1 MNHGY and CDR2 SAAAGT come from the germline V gene. This CDR3 has 14 residues. Trimming pared 11 bases from V and 7 bases from J, leaving 20 bases between.

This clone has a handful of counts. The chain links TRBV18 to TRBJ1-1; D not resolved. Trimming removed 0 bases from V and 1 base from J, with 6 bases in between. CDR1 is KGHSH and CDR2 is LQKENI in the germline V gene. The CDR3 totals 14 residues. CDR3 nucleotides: TGTGCCAGCTCACCACCGAACGGGAACACTGAAGCTTTCTTT. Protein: CASSPPNGNTEAFF.